This is a list of T cell receptor beta chains from one sample in a study of T-cell reconstitution after alpha-beta-depleted transplantation in children. TCRdb used MiXCR to reprocess the PCR reads, holding one entry per CDR3 protein. The sample includes a few hundred thousand distinct CDR3 sequences, roughly 13% seen only once; the top ten take about 2.2%. This specimen was PBMCs, mostly from graft donor cells, taken 360 days after TCRalphabeta/CD19-depleted stem cell transplant. Source of these receptors: a male patient aged 10 to 17 who had a stem cell transplant for acute myeloid leukemia, so the T cells may come from the graft donor. Each CDR3 is given with its conserved first and last residue. Fields, in order: V gene, CDR3 length, clone size, D gene, J gene, CDR3 DNA, CDR3 protein. The D gene is left open where the match is weak. Size values are once, few and many counts, or a class for expanded clones, and some rows have none.

TRBV15,14,few,NA,TRBJ1-5,TGTGCCACCAGCATAGCGGGAACGGCAGATACGCAGCATTTT,CATSIAGTADTQHF
TRBV20-1,15,few,NA,TRBJ2-7,TGCAGTGCCGCGCCGGGGGCTAGCGGCTTCTACGAGCAGTACTTC,CSAAPGASGFYEQYF
TRBV6-5,14,many,NA,TRBJ2-5,TGTGCCAGCAGTTACCCGGGGCGCAAAGAGACCCAGTACTTC,CASSYPGRKETQYF
TRBV27,15,few,TRBD2,TRBJ2-7,TGTGCCAGCAGTGTTCTAGCGGCAGTGTACCACGAGCAGTACTTC,CASSVLAAVYHEQYF
TRBV2,12,NA,NA,TRBJ2-7,TGTGCCAGAGGGGAGCGCCACTACGAGCAGTACTTC,CARGERHYEQYF
TRBV20-1,16,NA,TRBD1,TRBJ1-3,TGCAGTGCTACACAGGACAGGACTTGGTCTGGAAACACCATATATTTT,CSATQDRTWSGNTIYF
TRBV28,15,many,TRBD2,TRBJ2-1,TGTGCCAGCAGTTTTCGGCTAGCGGGTGACAATGAGCAGTTCTTC,CASSFRLAGDNEQFF
TRBV20-1,14,many,NA,TRBJ2-5,TGCAGTGCTAGAGATTTTAACAGCCAAGAGACCCAGTACTTC,CSARDFNSQETQYF
TRBV5-1,17,NA,TRBD2,TRBJ2-3,TGCGCCAGCAGCCCGGGGAGGGGAATTGGGATCACAGATACGCAGTATTTT,CASSPGRGIGITDTQYF
TRBV11-1,14,many,TRBD1,TRBJ2-3,TGTGCCAGCAGCTTGACAGGGTCCACAGATACGCAGTATTTT,CASSLTGSTDTQYF
TRBV2,12,many,NA,TRBJ2-7,TGTGCCAGCAATGCAGGGCCCTACGAGCAGTACTTC,CASNAGPYEQYF
TRBV3-1,17,few,TRBD2,TRBJ2-6,TGTGCCAGCAGCTTTCCCGGGGGGGACTCTGGGGCCAACGTCCTGACTTTC,CASSFPGGDSGANVLTF
TRBV4-2,16,many,NA,TRBJ2-4,TGTGCCAGCAGCCCTCCTCTGGGGACTCCAAAAAACATTCAGTACTTC,CASSPPLGTPKNIQYF
TRBV29-1,15,NA,NA,TRBJ2-1,TGCAGCGTTGAAGATAGGAGCGTATATTACAATGAGCAGTTCTTC,CSVEDRSVYYNEQFF
TRBV12-3/TRBV12-4,15,NA,NA,TRBJ2-3,TGTGCCAGCAGTTTAAGCGTGGGAGCCACAGATACGCAGTATTTT,CASSLSVGATDTQYF
TRBV25-1,16,many,NA,TRBJ2-3,TGTGCCAGCAGTGAATTGTCTAATCGACTAACAGATACGCAGTATTTT,CASSELSNRLTDTQYF
TRBV20-1,14,few,NA,TRBJ2-2,TGCAGTGCTCCGGACAGATTGAACACCGGGGAGCTGTTTTTT,CSAPDRLNTGELFF
TRBV28,15,few,TRBD1,TRBJ2-7,TGTGCCAGCAGTTTATCCGACAGGGTGCTCTACGAGCAGTACTTC,CASSLSDRVLYEQYF
TRBV15,13,NA,NA,TRBJ2-3,TGTGCCACCGGGGGGTGGGGCCAAGATACGCAGTATTTT,CATGGWGQDTQYF
TRBV20-1,15,NA,NA,TRBJ1-2,TGCAGTGCTAGGCGGGGCCTTACCTCTAACTATGGCTACACCTTC,CSARRGLTSNYGYTF
TRBV12-3/TRBV12-4,13,NA,NA,TRBJ2-2,TGTGCCAGCAGTTTGGCGGAGAACGGGGAGCTGTTTTTT,CASSLAENGELFF
TRBV20-1,13,NA,TRBD1,TRBJ2-7,TGCAGTGCTGGGACAGGGGGCTTTTACGAGCAGTACTTC,CSAGTGGFYEQYF
TRBV15,14,few,NA,TRBJ2-7,TGTGCCACCAGCAGAGATTGGGCCCTCTACGAGCAGTACTTC,CATSRDWALYEQYF
TRBV7-2,15,NA,TRBD2,TRBJ2-7,TGTGCCAGCAGCTTAGCGGGCCGGGGGGAACGCGAGCAGTACTTC,CASSLAGRGEREQYF
TRBV7-2,17,NA,NA,TRBJ2-1,TGTGCCAGCAGCTTAGGCGGGGGTAGGGGGAGGTACAATGAGCAGTTCTTC,CASSLGGGRGRYNEQFF
TRBV5-5,14,NA,NA,TRBJ2-7,TGTGCCAGCAGCTTGGATGACTGGGCCTACGAGCAGTACTTC,CASSLDDWAYEQYF
TRBV13,14,many,NA,TRBJ2-5,TGTGCCAGCAGCCATCCGTACGACAAAGAGACCCAGTACTTC,CASSHPYDKETQYF
TRBV9,14,NA,NA,TRBJ1-2,TGTGCCAGCATCAGATTGGGCAGGTTCTATGGCTACACCTTC,CASIRLGRFYGYTF
TRBV6-2/TRBV6-3,18,many,TRBD2,TRBJ2-5,TGTGCCAGCACCGGACTAGCGGGAAGCCCCTTTTATCGGGAGACCCAGTACTTC,CASTGLAGSPFYRETQYF
TRBV24-1,16,few,NA,TRBJ2-1,TGTGCCACCAGTGATCGCCTGGCGGGGTCCTACAATGAGCAGTTCTTC,CATSDRLAGSYNEQFF
TRBV28,13,many,TRBD2,TRBJ2-1,TGTGCCAGCAGACTAGCGGGAGCCAATGAGCAGTTCTTC,CASRLAGANEQFF
TRBV5-1,15,NA,NA,TRBJ2-1,TGCGCCAGCAGCTTGGCCGGACAGTTTGGCCATGAGCAGTTCTTC,CASSLAGQFGHEQFF
TRBV10-3,15,NA,TRBD2,TRBJ2-7,TGTGCCACCCGGGAGGGACTAGCGGGAGGCCACGAGCAGTACTTC,CATREGLAGGHEQYF
TRBV12-3/TRBV12-4,15,NA,NA,TRBJ2-7,TGTGCCACAAGACGTCCGGGGGCGCTCCCTTACGAGCAGTACTTC,CATRRPGALPYEQYF
TRBV7-8,17,many,TRBD2,TRBJ2-5,TGTGCCAGCAGCTGGCTAGCGGGAGACTCCTTCCAAGAGACCCAGTACTTC,CASSWLAGDSFQETQYF
TRBV6-5,17,NA,NA,TRBJ2-6,TGTGCCAGCAGTTACTCGATTTTGGGCTCTGGGGCCAACGTCCTGACTTTC,CASSYSILGSGANVLTF
TRBV4-2,17,many,TRBD2,TRBJ2-7,TGTGCCAGCAGCCAAGACAAAGGACTAGCGGGAGATTACGAGCAGTACTTC,CASSQDKGLAGDYEQYF
TRBV29-1,14,many,TRBD2,TRBJ2-1,TGCAGCGCTGAAATAGCGGGAGGGATCAATGAGCAGTTCTTC,CSAEIAGGINEQFF
TRBV12-3/TRBV12-4,15,few,TRBD2,TRBJ2-1,TGTGCCAGCAGTTTCGCTAGCGGGAGCCCCAATGAGCAGTTCTTC,CASSFASGSPNEQFF
TRBV5-1,15,NA,NA,TRBJ2-1,TGCGCCAGCAGCTTCCGGGACGGTGACGGGGATGAGCAGTTCTTC,CASSFRDGDGDEQFF